This entry lists 23 T cell receptor beta chains sequenced from one sample in a study of type 1 regulatory T cells. TCRdb passed the reads through MiXCR, listing each CDR3 protein once. This sample yields some 90,000 distinct CDR3 sequences, of which around a third are seen a single time; roughly 2.2% belongs to the top ten. The specimen sequenced was CD4+ T cells, either the whole sample or a sorted fraction (not recorded which). These receptors all stem from a human donor in good health.

The chain joins TRBV18 to TRBJ1-1; D gene uncertain. V lost 3 bases, J lost 3 bases, and 11 bases lay in between. The CDR3 consists of 14 residues. Germline lookup yields CDR1 KGHSH and CDR2 LQKENI. This CDR3 reads CASSPLEPDTEAFF. Written as DNA, the CDR3 is TGTGCCAGCTCACCGTTAGAACCGGACACTGAAGCTTTCTTT.

The chain is built from TRBV5-6 and TRBJ2-6; no reliable D call. Trimming removed 3 bases at V and 0 bases at J, with 7 bases between. CDR1 is SGHDT and CDR2 is YYEEEE in the germline V gene. CDR3 length: 15 amino acids. DNA for the CDR3: TGTGCCAGCAGCTCCTGGGGCTCTGGGGCCAACGTCCTGACTTTC. It codes for CASSSWGSGANVLTF.

The chain is built from TRBV12-3 or TRBV12-4 and TRBJ1-1; D might be TRBD1 (5 bases). The CDR3 length is 14 residues. The V end was cut by 7 bases, the J end by 4 bases, with 16 bases between. CDR3 amino acids: CASTLAGASTEAFF. DNA for the CDR3: TGTGCCAGCACTCTTGCTGGGGCGAGCACTGAAGCTTTCTTT.

The chain employs TRBV10-3 and TRBJ1-1; 10 positions match TRBD1. From germline, CDR1 is ENHRY and CDR2 SYGVKD. Germline trimming cut 3 bases from V and 7 bases from J; bases unmatched to any gene: 11. The CDR3 has 16 amino acids. The chain's CDR3 is CAISERLGTGEGEAFF. The CDR3 coding sequence is TGTGCCATCAGTGAAAGGCTGGGGACAGGGGAGGGTGAAGCTTTCTTT.

The chain couples TRBV20-1 to TRBJ2-1, with TRBD2 matching over 13 bases. The germline V gene has CDR1 DFQATT and CDR2 SNEGSKA (reference sequence). The CDR3 spans 15 residues. The ends lost 6 bases at V and 9 bases at J; junction bases unmatched: 11. CDR3 in amino acids: CSAKGLAGTSGEQFF. The CDR3 DNA is TGCAGTGCCAAGGGACTAGCGGGGACTAGCGGTGAGCAGTTCTTC.

In its sample, this clonotype was seen a few times. The chain employs TRBV27 and TRBJ2-3, with 8 bases aligning to TRBD1. There are 17 residues in the CDR3. The V gene's germline CDR1 is MNHEY and CDR2 SMNVEV (reference sequence). The J segment lost 0 bases and the V segment lost 5 bases, leaving 10 bases of the junction unmatched. In DNA, the CDR3 is TGTGCCAGCAGTACCTTGAGGACAGGGTCCAGCACAGATACGCAGTATTTT. This codes for CASSTLRTGSSTDTQYF.

CDR3 sequence reads: CASSLLGYNEQFF. The CDR3 bases are TGTGCCAGCAGCTTATTAGGGTACAATGAGCAGTTCTTC. The chain has TRBV7-2 and TRBJ2-1, with D hard to call. This CDR3 region has 13 residues. Trimming pared 2 bases from V and 4 bases from J, leaving 6 bases between. Germline V gene lookup returns CDR1 SGHTA and CDR2 FQGNSA.

This clonotype came up many times. The chain uses TRBV5-1 and TRBJ2-5, with TRBD2 matching 12 bases. Trimming at V came to 4 bases and at J to 5 bases, leaving 3 bases not matched to a gene. The CDR3 runs 14 residues. Looked up from germline, CDR1 is SGHRS and CDR2 is YFSETQ. CDR3 amino acids: CASSEGTSGETQYF. Here the CDR3 DNA reads TGCGCCAGCAGCGAAGGGACTAGCGGGGAGACCCAGTACTTC.

This clonotype was counted only a few times. CDR3 amino acids: CASSLYPGIQETQYF. Here the CDR3 DNA reads TGTGCCAGCAGCTTATACCCGGGTATCCAAGAGACCCAGTACTTC. V gene TRBV7-2 combines with J gene TRBJ2-5; D is unresolved. Germline loops: CDR1 SGHTA, CDR2 FQGNSA. This CDR3 spans 15 amino acids. Trimming took off 2 bases at V and 1 base at J, with 11 bases between the two ends. Supplemented by reference TRBV7-2 and TRBJ2-5, the full variable domain reads GAGVSQSPSNKVTEKGKDVELRCDPISGHTALYWYRQSLGQGLEFLIYFQGNSAPDKSGLPSDRFSAERTGGSVSTLTIQRTQQEDSAVYLCASSLYPGIQETQYFGPGTRLLVL.

The sample holds a few counts of this clonotype. The CDR3 sequence is CASSYRTRSDTQYF. The CDR3 nucleotides are TGTGCCAGCAGCTACCGGACGAGGTCAGATACGCAGTATTTT. The chain links TRBV7-6 to TRBJ2-3; unclear D gene. The ends were cut back, 4 bases at V and 4 bases at J, with 12 bases in the middle. The CDR3 extends over 14 amino acids. Germline V lookup: CDR1 SGHVS, CDR2 FNYEAQ.

This clonotype was observed a few times. V gene TRBV3-1 combines with J gene TRBJ2-5, with D perhaps matching TRBD1 or TRBD2 (5 bases each). The CDR3 extends over 15 amino acids. The V gene's germline CDR1 is LGHDT and CDR2 YNNKEL (reference sequence). V was pared by 2 bases and J by 5 bases, with 15 bases between. The CDR3 sequence: CASSQSRGWWETQYF. For the CDR3, the DNA is TGTGCCAGCAGCCAATCTCGGGGCTGGTGGGAGACCCAGTACTTC.

The sample holds a few counts of this clonotype. The V gene is TRBV5-4, the J gene TRBJ2-3; 7 bases line up with TRBD1. In germline, CDR1 is SGHNT, CDR2 YYREEE (reference sequence). CDR3 length: 15 amino acids. The V gene end was trimmed by 0 bases and the J gene end by 3 bases; junction bases not matched to a gene: 4. CDR3 region: CASSLDRGVTDTQYF. CDR3 bases: TGTGCCAGCAGCTTGGACAGGGGTGTAACAGATACGCAGTATTTT.

The V call is TRBV5-6, the J call TRBJ2-7; weak D call: TRBD2 (5 bases). This CDR3 spans 15 amino acids. CDR1 is SGHDT, CDR2 YYEEEE, per germline. Trimming pared 3 bases from V and 3 bases from J, leaving 16 bases between. In DNA, the CDR3 is TGTGCCAGCAGCTCGGACGGACTGGGGATCTACGAGCAGTACTTC. Protein product: CASSSDGLGIYEQYF.

As to this clonotype: The junction differs from germline at one of its ends, possibly a read error. The chain employs TRBV2 and TRBJ2-2, with D maybe TRBD2 (6 bases). This CDR3 has 13 residues. Germline assignment: CDR1 SNHLY and CDR2 FYNNEI. The CDR3 reads CASSYRMTGGLFF. The CDR3 DNA reads TGTGCCAGCAGTTATAGAATGACCGGGGGGCTGTTTTTT.

The chain uses TRBV7-2 and TRBJ2-3; possibly TRBD1 for D (6 bases). V was trimmed by 5 bases and J by 2 bases, leaving 20 bases between them. The CDR3 covers 17 residues. Per germline, CDR1 SGHTA and CDR2 FQGNSA. The CDR3 DNA reads TGTGCCAGCAGCCTAGGGGGATCAGCAGCTATCACAGATACGCAGTATTTT. Protein product: CASSLGGSAAITDTQYF. Variable domain in full (rest from reference TRBV7-2 and TRBJ2-3): GAGVSQSPSNKVTEKGKDVELRCDPISGHTALYWYRQSLGQGLEFLIYFQGNSAPDKSGLPSDRFSAERTGGSVSTLTIQRTQQEDSAVYLCASSLGGSAAITDTQYFGPGTRLTVL.

A word on this clonotype: An end of the junction does not agree with germline; a read error may underlie this. The chain uses TRBV14 and TRBJ2-3; D unclear. Germline values: CDR1 SGHDN, CDR2 FVKESK. This CDR3 has 16 amino acids. CDR3 DNA: TGTACCAGCAGCCAAGATTTGAACTGGGACACAGATACGCAGTATTTT. Its protein product is CTSSQDLNWDTDTQYF.

This clonotype was seen many times. V gene TRBV20-1 combines with J gene TRBJ2-7; TRBD2 agrees at 9 bases. The CDR3 has 15 residues. In germline, CDR1 is DFQATT, CDR2 SNEGSKA (reference sequence). V was clipped by 3 bases and J by 4 bases; unmatched bases: 10. CDR3 DNA: TGCAGTGCTAGCGGGGTTAGCGGGAGAAGTTACGAGCAGTACTTC. Amino acids: CSASGVSGRSYEQYF.

This clonotype has just a few counts. The genes are TRBV29-1 and TRBJ2-7, with TRBD2 matching over 7 bases. Trimming took 6 bases from V and 2 from J; bases not matched to a gene: 10. CDR3 length: 14 residues. Germline V gene lookup returns CDR1 SQVTM and CDR2 ANQGSEA. Here the CDR3 DNA reads TGCAGCGTGCGGCGGGCAGCGGGGCCCTACGAGCAGTACTTC. Protein sequence: CSVRRAAGPYEQYF.

V and J are TRBV7-2 and TRBJ2-7, with 9 bases aligning to TRBD1. The CDR3 has 14 residues. The V segment lost 1 base and the J segment 5 bases; nucleotides outside the gene matches: 3. Germline CDR1 is SGHTA and CDR2 is FQGNSA. The chain's CDR3 is CASSLEGQGDEQYF. CDR3 coding DNA: TGTGCCAGCAGCTTAGAGGGACAGGGTGACGAGCAGTACTTC.

The chain recombines TRBV4-1 with TRBJ2-7; 9 bases match TRBD2. CDR3 length equals 13 residues. CDR1 and CDR2 from the germline V gene are MGHRA and YSYEKL. J gave up 6 bases and V 2 bases, and 2 bases lay outside the gene matches. This CDR3 is CASSQIAGVEQYF. In DNA, the CDR3 is TGCGCCAGCAGCCAAATAGCGGGGGTCGAGCAGTACTTC.

This clonotype was counted between two and nine times. The chain couples TRBV29-1 to TRBJ2-7; weak D call: TRBD1 (5 bases). This CDR3 spans 13 amino acids. Trimming removed 6 bases at V and 6 bases at J, with 18 bases between. Germline values: CDR1 SQVTM, CDR2 ANQGSEA. CDR3 residues: CSVSQVPPGEQYF. CDR3 DNA: TGCAGCGTGTCACAGGTCCCGCCCGGCGAGCAGTACTTC.

This CDR3 reads CASSQDYVSPAGYTF. In DNA form, the CDR3 reads TGTGCCAGCAGCCAAGATTACGTCTCCCCCGCGGGCTACACCTTC. This rearrangement joins TRBV14 to TRBJ1-2; D gene ambiguous. Germline V gene data show CDR1 as SGHDN and CDR2 as FVKESK. V dropped 0 bases and J dropped 8 bases, with 16 bases sitting between them. The CDR3 runs 15 residues.

The rearrangement links TRBV20-1 to TRBJ1-3; no definite D call. Germline V gives CDR1 DFQATT, CDR2 SNEGSKA (reference sequence). With 5 bases removed from V and 0 bases from J, the gap between germline ends came to 17 bases. There are 16 residues in the CDR3. The CDR3 region is CSAGPPLGSSGNTIYF. The CDR3, as DNA: TGCAGTGCTGGCCCCCCCTTGGGGTCCTCTGGAAACACCATATATTTT.